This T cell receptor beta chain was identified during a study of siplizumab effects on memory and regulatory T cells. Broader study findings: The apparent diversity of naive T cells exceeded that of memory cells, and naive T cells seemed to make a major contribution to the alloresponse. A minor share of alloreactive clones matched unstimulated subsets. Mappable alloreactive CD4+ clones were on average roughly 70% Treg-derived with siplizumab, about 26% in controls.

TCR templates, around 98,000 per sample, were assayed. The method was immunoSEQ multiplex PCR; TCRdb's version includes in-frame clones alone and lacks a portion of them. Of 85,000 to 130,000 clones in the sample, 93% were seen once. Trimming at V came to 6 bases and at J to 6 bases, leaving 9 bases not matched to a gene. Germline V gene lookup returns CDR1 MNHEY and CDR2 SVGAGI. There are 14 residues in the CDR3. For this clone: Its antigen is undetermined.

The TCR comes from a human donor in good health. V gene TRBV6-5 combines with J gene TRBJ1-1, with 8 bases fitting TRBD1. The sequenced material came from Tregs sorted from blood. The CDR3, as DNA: TGTGCCAGCAGACATGCCCGGACAGGGTCTGAAGCTTTCTTT. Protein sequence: CASRHARTGSEAFF.